Described below is a single T cell receptor beta chain sequence and its context. These data originate in a study of blood T cell repertoires in COVID-19. Background on the study: The samples span acute and convalescent COVID-19 from the United States, Italy and Spain. The analysed material was cDNA or gDNA that came from T cells, B-cell-depleted T cells, or PBMCs.

As processed by the authors: The assay estimated nucleated cells by amplifying reference gene primers. Data came from immunoSEQ multiplex PCR; TCRdb stores just in-frame clones and leaves some out. The V and J calls and clone size were taken over from that table, and D and trimming were inferred from the DNA. Of roughly 150,000 clones in the sample, 88% are singletons; the top ten hold around 2.1%. The CDR3 runs to 19 residues. From germline, CDR1 is PRHDT and CDR2 FYEKMQ (reference sequence). V was clipped by 5 bases and J by 1 base; unmatched bases: 18. This receptor was identified in a man aged 45-65 years who had recovered from COVID-19. The specimen sequenced was peripheral blood. This chain connects TRBV13 to TRBJ1-2; 8 bases agree with TRBD1. The CDR3 here is CASSPIAGGQGSFNYGYTF. The CDR3 DNA reads TGTGCCAGCAGCCCGATCGCAGGAGGACAGGGATCTTTTAACTATGGCTACACCTTC.